The rows below give T cell receptor beta chains drawn from one sample of a study of type 1 regulatory T cells. TCRdb redid the calling of the reads with MiXCR, one entry per CDR3 protein. The sample has 25,000 or so distinct CDR3 sequences; 55% to 80% are singletons. These TCRs' antigens remain unknown. The sample consisted of cultured T cells, either the whole culture or a sorted T cell fraction (not recorded which). The receptor set was obtained from a human donor in good health. Each CDR3 is given with its conserved first and last residue. Each record gives: D gene, V gene, clone size, J gene, CDR3 protein, CDR3 DNA. A D gene is named only where the DNA matches it firmly. The listing skips clone size in some rows; elsewhere it reads once, few, many or a size class.

>-|TRBV3-1|-|TRBJ2-7
CASSLSIYEQYF
TGTGCCAGCAGCCTCTCCATCTACGAGCAGTACTTC
>-|TRBV20-1|-|TRBJ2-2
CSARRTSGELFF
TGCAGTGCTAGGCGTACTTCCGGGGAGCTGTTTTTT
>TRBD2|TRBV5-1|-|TRBJ2-3
CASFWTSGTDTQYF
TGCGCCAGCTTTTGGACTAGCGGCACAGATACGCAGTATTTT
>TRBD1|TRBV3-1|-|TRBJ1-2
CASSQEDRGLSYTF
TGTGCCAGCAGCCAAGAGGACAGGGGGTTAAGCTACACCTTC
>-|TRBV7-9|-|TRBJ1-1
CASSLARAGDEAFF
TGTGCCAGCAGCTTAGCCCGGGCAGGGGATGAAGCTTTCTTT
>TRBD2|TRBV20-1|-|TRBJ2-1
CSARASGGVFISNEQFF
TGCAGTGCTAGAGCGAGCGGGGGGGTATTCATTAGCAATGAGCAGTTCTTC
>-|TRBV7-2|-|TRBJ1-2
CASSATPNYGYTF
TGTGCCAGCAGCGCGACACCGAACTATGGCTACACCTTC
>TRBD1|TRBV5-1|-|TRBJ2-7
CASSAGQGALEEQYF
TGCGCCAGCAGCGCCGGACAGGGGGCCCTTGAGGAGCAGTACTTC
>-|TRBV7-9|-|TRBJ2-3
CASSLAAVATDTQYF
TGTGCCAGCAGCTTAGCGGCGGTAGCAACAGATACGCAGTATTTT
>-|TRBV19|few|TRBJ2-2
CASSSLAGTGELFF
TGTGCCAGTAGTTCGCTAGCCGGCACCGGGGAGCTGTTTTTT
>-|TRBV7-8|-|TRBJ1-4
CASSPMGGLGEKLFF
TGTGCCAGCAGCCCGATGGGGGGGTTGGGTGAAAAACTGTTTTTT
>-|TRBV5-1|-|TRBJ2-7
CASSTRQESYEQNF
TGCGCCAGCAGCACCCGACAGGAGTCGTACGAGCAGAACTTC
>TRBD1|TRBV28|-|TRBJ2-5
CASSPATGGQETQYF
TGTGCCAGCAGTCCCGCGACAGGGGGCCAAGAGACCCAGTACTTC
>-|TRBV12-3/TRBV12-4|-|TRBJ1-1
CASSLLRGAAFF
TGTGCCAGCAGTTTACTTAGGGGCGCAGCTTTCTTT
>TRBD1|TRBV4-3|-|TRBJ2-3
CASSVQGAGTDTQYF
TGCGCCAGCAGCGTTCAGGGGGCGGGCACAGATACGCAGTATTTT
>-|TRBV7-9|-|TRBJ2-1
CASSSSTSYNEQFF
TGTGCCAGCAGCTCTAGTACTTCATACAATGAGCAGTTCTTC
>TRBD1|TRBV9|-|TRBJ1-6
CASSTGTGVFSYNSPLHF
TGTGCCAGCAGCACAGGGACAGGGGTTTTCTCCTATAATTCACCCCTCCACTTT
>-|TRBV7-2|-|TRBJ1-6
CASSLDLARNNSPLHF
TGTGCCAGCAGCTTAGATTTAGCGCGGAATAATTCACCCCTCCACTTT
>TRBD1|TRBV27|-|TRBJ2-5
CASSDRTYRTGKETQYF
TGTGCCAGCTCAGATCGAACTTACAGGACAGGGAAGGAGACCCAGTACTTC
>-|TRBV12-3/TRBV12-4|once|TRBJ2-7
CASSPGDRIRRDYEQYF
TGTGCCAGCAGCCCCGGCGACAGGATCCGTAGGGACTACGAGCAGTACTTC
>-|TRBV5-6|-|TRBJ1-5
CASSFVGQPNQPQHF
TGTGCCAGCAGCTTTGTGGGGCAGCCCAATCAGCCCCAGCATTTT
>TRBD1|TRBV19|-|TRBJ2-2
CASPGQGARTGELFF
TGTGCCAGTCCGGGACAGGGGGCGAGGACCGGGGAGCTGTTTTTT
>TRBD2|TRBV10-3|-|TRBJ2-3
CAIMKSGGTDTQYF
TGTGCCATCATGAAGAGCGGGGGCACAGATACGCAGTATTTT
>-|TRBV4-1|once|TRBJ2-2
CASSQENRHTGELFF
TGCGCCAGCAGCCAAGAAAACAGACACACCGGGGAGCTGTTTTTT
>-|TRBV20-1|-|TRBJ1-2
CSASTGSSDVYGYTF
TGCAGTGCTAGTACCGGGAGTTCGGACGTCTATGGCTACACCTTC
>TRBD2|TRBV6-1|-|TRBJ2-3
CASSEAAGLADTQYF
TGTGCCAGCAGTGAAGCTGCGGGACTAGCAGATACGCAGTATTTT
>TRBD1|TRBV4-3|-|TRBJ2-7
CVSSRTRDSSYEQYF
TGCGTCAGCAGCCGAACCCGGGACAGTTCCTATGAGCAGTACTTC
>-|TRBV7-8|-|TRBJ2-4
CASSFERMGLAKNIQYF
TGTGCCAGCAGCTTTGAGAGAATGGGGCTAGCCAAAAACATTCAGTACTTC
>TRBD1|TRBV7-2|few|TRBJ2-1
CASSSGGAGGDEQFF
TGTGCCAGCAGCTCAGGGGGCGCAGGGGGCGATGAGCAGTTCTTC
>-|TRBV6-2/TRBV6-3|once|TRBJ2-6
CASKRVAGANVLTF
TGTGCCAGTAAGCGGGTTGCAGGGGCCAACGTCCTGACTTTC
>TRBD2|TRBV7-9|once|TRBJ2-1
CASSTGGGTLYNEQFF
TGTGCCAGCAGCACTGGGGGAGGGACGCTTTACAATGAGCAGTTCTTC
>-|TRBV20-1|-|TRBJ1-2
CSARDGRGIGYTF
TGCAGTGCTAGAGATGGTCGGGGGATCGGCTACACCTTC
>TRBD1|TRBV5-4|-|TRBJ2-3
CASSGGQGTSSSTDTQYF
TGTGCCAGCAGTGGAGGACAGGGGACCTCATCTAGCACAGATACGCAGTATTTT
>-|TRBV5-1|-|TRBJ1-2
CASSGRDNLAVF
TGCGCCAGCAGCGGGAGGGACAATTTGGCCGTCTTC
>-|TRBV7-2|-|TRBJ1-2
CASSLGQNYGYTF
TGTGCCAGCAGCTTAGGACAGAACTATGGCTACACCTTC
>-|TRBV3-1|-|TRBJ1-2
CASSQSQNYGYTF
TGTGCCAGCAGCCAATCCCAGAACTATGGCTACACCTTC
>-|TRBV28|-|TRBJ1-4
CASSLVTPRGEKLFF
TGTGCCAGCAGTTTAGTCACACCCCGGGGGGAAAAACTGTTTTTT
>-|TRBV16|once|TRBJ1-6
CASSQSGQQNSPLHF
TGTGCCAGCAGCCAATCGGGTCAGCAAAATTCACCCCTCCACTTT
>-|TRBV6-5|-|TRBJ2-7
CASSYRDFGPYEQYF
TGTGCCAGCAGTTACCGGGACTTTGGACCCTACGAGCAGTACTTC
>TRBD1|TRBV6-1|-|TRBJ2-2
CASSTPGTGHTGELFF
TGTGCCAGCAGCACCCCCGGGACAGGCCACACCGGGGAGCTGTTTTTT
>TRBD1|TRBV7-2|-|TRBJ1-4
CASSLDRGVEKLFF
TGTGCCAGCAGCTTAGACAGGGGGGTTGAAAAACTGTTTTTT
>TRBD1|TRBV5-1|-|TRBJ2-1
CASSPTGGSYNEQFF
TGCGCCAGCAGCCCGACAGGGGGCTCCTACAATGAGCAGTTCTTC
>-|TRBV2|-|TRBJ1-2
CASSPQGNYGYTF
TGTGCCAGCAGTCCTCAGGGGAACTATGGCTACACCTTC
>-|TRBV29-1|-|TRBJ2-5
CSLTAGGAWGETQYF
TGCAGCCTCACTGCCGGGGGAGCTTGGGGGGAGACCCAGTACTTC
>-|TRBV2|-|TRBJ2-5
CASSDWTQETQYF
TGTGCCAGCAGTGATTGGACCCAAGAGACCCAGTACTTC
>-|TRBV3-1|-|TRBJ1-2
CASSNYGQSYGYTF
TGTGCCAGCAGCAATTACGGACAGAGTTATGGCTACACCTTC
>TRBD1|TRBV12-3/TRBV12-4|once|TRBJ2-1
CASSPLQGEYNEQFF
TGTGCCAGCAGTCCCCTTCAGGGGGAATACAATGAGCAGTTCTTC
>-|TRBV19|few|TRBJ2-5
CASSIDRLVLYF
TGTGCCAGTAGTATAGATCGACTAGTATTGTACTTC
>-|TRBV6-5|-|TRBJ1-4
CASSSGTGGKLFF
TGTGCCAGCAGTTCCGGGACCGGGGGAAAACTGTTTTTT
>-|TRBV7-2|-|TRBJ2-3
CASSLVLVTDTQYF
TGTGCCAGCAGCTTAGTACTAGTCACAGATACGCAGTATTTT
>TRBD1|TRBV6-5|-|TRBJ2-5
CASSYQGASETQYF
TGTGCCAGCAGTTACCAGGGGGCCTCAGAGACCCAGTACTTC
>TRBD1|TRBV3-1|-|TRBJ2-1
CASSPLQGTEFF
TGTGCCAGCAGTCCTCTACAGGGGACGGAGTTCTTC
>TRBD2|TRBV7-2|few|TRBJ2-1
CASSLRTSGGWRNEQFF
TGTGCCAGCAGCTTACGGACTAGCGGGGGATGGAGGAATGAGCAGTTCTTC
>TRBD2|TRBV4-2|-|TRBJ2-7
CASSPGDGGGISYEQYF
TGTGCCAGCAGCCCTGGGGACGGCGGGGGGATCTCCTACGAGCAGTACTTC
>-|TRBV30|few|TRBJ1-3
CAWRGIGVSGNTIYF
TGTGCCTGGAGGGGCATCGGGGTCTCTGGAAACACCATATATTTT